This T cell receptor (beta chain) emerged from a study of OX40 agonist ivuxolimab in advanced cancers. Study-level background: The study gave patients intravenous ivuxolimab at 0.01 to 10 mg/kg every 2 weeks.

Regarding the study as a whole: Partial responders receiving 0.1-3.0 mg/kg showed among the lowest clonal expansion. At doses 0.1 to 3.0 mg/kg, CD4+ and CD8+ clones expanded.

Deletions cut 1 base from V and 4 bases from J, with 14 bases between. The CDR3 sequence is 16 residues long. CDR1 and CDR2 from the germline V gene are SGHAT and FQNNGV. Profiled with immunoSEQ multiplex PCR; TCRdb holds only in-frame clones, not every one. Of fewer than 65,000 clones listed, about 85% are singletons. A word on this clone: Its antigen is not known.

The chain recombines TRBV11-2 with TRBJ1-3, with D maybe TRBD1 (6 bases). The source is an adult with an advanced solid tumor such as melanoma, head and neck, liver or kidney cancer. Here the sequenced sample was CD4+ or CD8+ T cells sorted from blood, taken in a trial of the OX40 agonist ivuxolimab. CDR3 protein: CASSLGSGVRGNTIYF. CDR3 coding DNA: TGTGCCAGCAGCTTAGGGTCAGGGGTCCGCGGAAACACCATATATTTT.